This T cell receptor (beta chain) appears in the sequencing data of a study of T cells in tuberculosis. Notes on the study in general: Selection depended on which cryopreserved specimens were available.

CDR1 and CDR2 (germline): MRHNA, SNTAGT. Unmatched junction bases numbered 3, after V lost 5 bases and J lost 3 bases. The CDR3 loop spans 15 amino acids. Sequencing was performed with immunoSEQ multiplex PCR; in TCRdb, only in-frame clones are kept and a portion is missing. The repertoire holds roughly 34,000 clones, with about 90% as singletons. Regarding time point: new active TB diagnosis, blood taken before or within 7 days of starting treatment. Note on this clone: Its antigen remains unidentified.

The chain carries TRBV6-4 and TRBJ2-1; 11 nucleotides agree with TRBD2. The origin of this receptor is an adult with tuberculosis. The sequencing used PBMCs, collected at tuberculosis diagnosis. The CDR3 region is CASSTLAGDYNEQFF. CDR3 in DNA: TGTGCCAGCAGTACACTAGCGGGAGACTACAATGAGCAGTTCTTC.